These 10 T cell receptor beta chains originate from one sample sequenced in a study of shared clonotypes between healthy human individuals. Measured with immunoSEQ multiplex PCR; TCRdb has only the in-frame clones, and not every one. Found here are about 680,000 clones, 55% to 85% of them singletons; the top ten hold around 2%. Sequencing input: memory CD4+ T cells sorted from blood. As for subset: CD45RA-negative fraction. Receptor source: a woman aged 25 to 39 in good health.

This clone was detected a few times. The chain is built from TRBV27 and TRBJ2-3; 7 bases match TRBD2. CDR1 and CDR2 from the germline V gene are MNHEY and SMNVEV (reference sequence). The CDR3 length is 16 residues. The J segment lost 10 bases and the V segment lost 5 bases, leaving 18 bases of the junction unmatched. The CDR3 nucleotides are TGTGCCAGCAGTCCCCTCGGCGGGGGACCCGTGGGTTCGCAGTATTTT. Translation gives CASSPLGGGPVGSQYF.

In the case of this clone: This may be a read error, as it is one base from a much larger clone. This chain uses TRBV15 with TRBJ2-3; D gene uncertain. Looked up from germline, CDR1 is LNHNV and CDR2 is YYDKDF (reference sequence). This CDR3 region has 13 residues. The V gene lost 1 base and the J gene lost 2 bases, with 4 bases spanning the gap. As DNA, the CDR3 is TGTGCCACCAGCAGAGGGGACACAGATACGCAGTATTTT. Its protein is CATSRGDTDTQYF.

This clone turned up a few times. The CDR3 sequence is CAWRQGSTGELFF. CDR3 nucleotide sequence: TGTGCCTGGCGACAGGGTAGCACCGGGGAGCTGTTTTTT. This chain joins TRBV30 and TRBJ2-2; TRBD1 matches at 7 bases. Germline V CDR1 and CDR2: GTSNPN, SVGIG (reference sequence). The CDR3 length is 13 residues. Trimming cost V 5 bases and J 4 bases; bases outside gene matches: 4.

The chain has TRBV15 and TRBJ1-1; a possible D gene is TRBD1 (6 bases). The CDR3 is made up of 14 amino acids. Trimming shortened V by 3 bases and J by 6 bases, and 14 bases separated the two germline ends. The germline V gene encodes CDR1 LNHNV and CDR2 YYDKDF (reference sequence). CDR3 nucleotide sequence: TGTGCCACCAGCAGGTCCAGGACAGCTCCTGAAGCTTTCTTT. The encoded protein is CATSRSRTAPEAFF.

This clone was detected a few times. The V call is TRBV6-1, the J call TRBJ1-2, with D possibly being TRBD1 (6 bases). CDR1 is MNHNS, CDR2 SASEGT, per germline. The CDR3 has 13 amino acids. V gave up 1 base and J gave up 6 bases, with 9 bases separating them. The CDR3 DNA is TGTGCCAGCAGTGAAGGACAGGACGATGGCTACACCTTC. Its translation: CASSEGQDDGYTF.

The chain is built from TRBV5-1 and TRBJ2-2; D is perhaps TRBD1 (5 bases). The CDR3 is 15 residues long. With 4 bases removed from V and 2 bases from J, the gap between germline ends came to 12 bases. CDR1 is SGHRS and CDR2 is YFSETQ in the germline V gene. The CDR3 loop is CASSPRQYNTGELFF. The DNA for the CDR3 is TGCGCCAGCAGCCCCCGACAGTACAACACCGGGGAGCTGTTTTTT.

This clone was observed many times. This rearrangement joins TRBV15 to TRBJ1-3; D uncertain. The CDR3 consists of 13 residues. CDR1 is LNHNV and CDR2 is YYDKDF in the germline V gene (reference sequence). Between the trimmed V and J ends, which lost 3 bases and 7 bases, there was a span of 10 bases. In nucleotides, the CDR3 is TGTGCCACCAGCAGGACACCCAGTAACACCATATATTTT. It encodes CATSRTPSNTIYF.

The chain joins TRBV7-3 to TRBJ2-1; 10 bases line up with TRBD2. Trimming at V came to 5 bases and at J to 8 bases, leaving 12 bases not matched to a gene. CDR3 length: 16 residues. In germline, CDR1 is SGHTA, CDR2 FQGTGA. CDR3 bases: TGTGCCAGCAGCCCCCGGAGGCTAGCGGGAGTCGATGAGCAGTTCTTC. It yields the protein CASSPRRLAGVDEQFF.

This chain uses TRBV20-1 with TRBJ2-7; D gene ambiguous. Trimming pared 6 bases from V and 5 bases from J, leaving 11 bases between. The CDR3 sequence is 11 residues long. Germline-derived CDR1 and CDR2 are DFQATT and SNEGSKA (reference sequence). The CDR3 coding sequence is TGCAGTGCATCATCCCCTAACGAGCAGTACTTC. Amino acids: CSASSPNEQYF.

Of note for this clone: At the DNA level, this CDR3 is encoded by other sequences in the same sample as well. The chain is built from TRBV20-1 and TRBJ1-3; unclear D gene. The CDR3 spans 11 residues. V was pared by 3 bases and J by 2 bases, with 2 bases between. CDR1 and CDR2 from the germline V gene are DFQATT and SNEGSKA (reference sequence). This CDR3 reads CSARAGNTIYF. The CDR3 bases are TGCAGTGCTAGGGCTGGAAACACCATATATTTT.